Described below is a single T cell receptor beta chain sequence and its context. Its matching antigen is unknown. This entry comes from a study of cytomegalovirus exposure and HLA in healthy donors. Use of 60 Vbeta and 13 Jbeta primers characterized the PCR. Sequencing used immunoSEQ multiplex PCR; TCRdb keeps in-frame clones, though not all of them. Among more than 75,000 clones, approximately 84% were seen once, and the ten largest hold roughly 5.3%. Study-wide points: Earlier analysis yielded a pattern in which most TCR beta V segments were productive about 87% or about 30% of the time.

Trimming removed 2 bases from V and 3 bases from J, with 14 bases in between. The CDR3 covers 15 residues. CDR1 and CDR2 from the germline V gene are LNHDA and SQIVND (reference sequence). The TCR sequence derives from a woman between 18 and 30 years old in good health and CMV-seropositive. The V and J genes are TRBV19 and TRBJ2-7; maybe TRBD2 (6 bases). Material: PBMCs. CDR3 sequence reads: CASSIRSLASYEQYF. The CDR3 nucleotides are TGTGCCAGTAGTATAAGGTCCCTAGCGAGCTACGAGCAGTACTTC. Supplemented by reference TRBV19 and TRBJ2-7, the full variable domain reads DGGITQSPKYLFRKEGQNVTLSCEQNLNHDAMYWYRQDPGQGLRLIYYSQIVNDFQKGDIAEGYSVSREKKESFPLTVTSAQKNPTAFYLCASSIRSLASYEQYFGPGTRLTVT.